The 18 T cell receptor beta chains reported below all come from one sample, sequenced in a study of PD-1 blockade in classical Hodgkin lymphoma. Relapses following autologous stem cell transplantation were seen in all patients, with brentuximab vedotin exposure varying. Only in-frame clones appear in the TCRdb table, and some are missing; sequencing was by immunoSEQ multiplex PCR. The sample consists of under 30,000 clones, more than 60% of them appearing once. Specimen: peripheral blood mononuclear cells (PBMCs), collected before the second cycle of nivolumab. The receptors originated from a human donor with classical Hodgkin lymphoma.

The chain has TRBV4-3 and TRBJ1-5; a possible D gene is TRBD1 (5 bases). The CDR3 consists of 15 residues. V was trimmed by 4 bases and J by 3 bases, leaving 13 bases between them. Germline loops: CDR1 LGHNA, CDR2 YSLEER. The CDR3: CASSLTTGNNQPQHF. DNA for the CDR3: TGCGCCAGCAGCCTCACTACAGGAAACAATCAGCCCCAGCATTTT.

The chain recombines TRBV5-5 with TRBJ2-6; the match to TRBD1 covers 9 bases. In germline, CDR1 is SGHKS, CDR2 YYEKEE (reference sequence). This CDR3 is built from 18 residues. The ends lost 3 bases at V and 2 bases at J; junction bases unmatched: 9. CDR3 sequence reads: CASSSRDRAVAGANVLTF. CDR3 sequence (DNA): TGTGCCAGCAGCTCCCGGGACAGGGCTGTAGCTGGGGCCAACGTCCTGACTTTC.

J is TRBJ1-5 and V is TRBV7-6; 7 nucleotides line up with TRBD1. The V and J ends lost 5 bases and 4 bases, in that order; junction bases with no gene match: 8. CDR3 length: 15 amino acids. CDR1 is SGHVS and CDR2 is FNYEAQ in the germline V gene. CDR3 bases: TGTGCCAGCAGCCCAGACGGGACAGCGAATCAGCCCCAGCATTTT. Translated: CASSPDGTANQPQHF.

The chain uses TRBV9 and TRBJ1-3; tentative D call: TRBD1 (6 bases). Germline lookup yields CDR1 SGDLS and CDR2 YYNGEE. Trimming shortened V by 3 bases and J by 1 base, and 11 bases separated the two germline ends. This CDR3 has 15 amino acids. Here the CDR3 reads CASSATGLSGNTIYF. Written as DNA, the CDR3 is TGTGCCAGCAGCGCCACAGGGTTATCTGGAAACACCATATATTTT.

This sequence joins TRBV6-6 and TRBJ2-6; D is possibly TRBD1 (6 bases). The germline V and J ends were trimmed by 11 bases and 4 bases, with 12 bases remaining between them. The CDR3 sequence is 13 residues long. The germline V gene has CDR1 MNHNY and CDR2 SVGAGI (reference sequence). The CDR3 DNA sequence: TGTGCCTCACAGGGTTCCGGGGCCAACGTCCTGACTTTC. It codes for CASQGSGANVLTF.

The chain joins TRBV7-2 to TRBJ1-1; D may be TRBD1 (5 bases). This CDR3 contains 15 residues. The ends were cut back, 1 base at V and 4 bases at J, with 13 bases in the middle. CDR1 is SGHTA, CDR2 FQGNSA, per germline. The CDR3 region is CASSLDRQGVTEAFF. Here the CDR3 DNA reads TGTGCCAGCAGCTTAGATCGGCAGGGCGTCACTGAAGCTTTCTTT.

The chain joins TRBV30 to TRBJ1-6; D not resolved. V was shortened by 1 base and J by 8 bases, with 12 bases between the two germline ends. The CDR3 spans 14 residues. CDR1 is GTSNPN, CDR2 SVGIG, per germline (reference sequence). This chain's CDR3 is CAWSGRLGDSPLHF. The CDR3 DNA reads as TGTGCCTGGAGTGGGAGACTTGGGGATTCACCCCTCCACTTT. Combining the CDR3 with reference TRBV30 and TRBJ1-6 gives the whole variable domain SQTIHQWPATLVQPVGSPLSLECTVEGTSNPNLYWYRQAAGRGLQLLFYSVGIGQISSEVPQNLSASRPQDRQFILSSKKLLLSDSGFYLCAWSGRLGDSPLHFGNGTRLTVT.

V and J are TRBV7-2 and TRBJ1-3; D gene uncertain. Germline V lookup: CDR1 SGHTA, CDR2 FQGNSA. V was clipped by 1 base and J by 7 bases, with 14 bases between them. There are 15 residues in the CDR3. The CDR3 region is CASSLGAGFRNTIYF. CDR3 DNA: TGTGCCAGCAGCTTAGGCGCCGGGTTCCGGAACACCATATATTTT.

This chain uses TRBV7-9 with TRBJ2-3; the match to TRBD2 covers 10 bases. The CDR3 has 19 residues. V lost 5 bases and J lost 6; bases outside the gene matches: 20. Germline V gives CDR1 SEHNR, CDR2 FQNEAQ (reference sequence). This CDR3 is CASSPGRLAGDVKGDTQYF. As DNA, the CDR3 is TGTGCCAGCAGCCCTGGGCGTCTAGCGGGGGACGTCAAGGGGGATACGCAGTATTTT.

This clone has only a few counts. CDR3 sequence: CASKSGTNYGYTF. CDR3 bases: TGTGCCAGCAAGTCGGGCACGAATTATGGCTACACCTTC. The rearrangement uses TRBV2 and TRBJ1-2; D gene ambiguous. Trimming removed 7 bases from V and 5 bases from J, with 14 bases in between. CDR1 and CDR2 (germline): SNHLY, FYNNEI. CDR3 size: 13 residues.

Only a few counts were recorded for this clone. This rearrangement joins TRBV5-1 to TRBJ1-6; 10 nucleotides agree with TRBD1. In germline, CDR1 is SGHRS, CDR2 YFSETQ. Germline trimming cut 0 bases from V and 11 bases from J; bases unmatched to any gene: 8. This CDR3 is 16 amino acids long. CDR3 sequence (DNA): TGCGCCAGCAGCTTGGAAACGGGACAGGGGTCGACACCCCTCCACTTT. This codes for CASSLETGQGSTPLHF.

The V call is TRBV29-1, the J call TRBJ2-2; 7 nucleotides match TRBD2. V dropped 6 bases and J dropped 8; count of bases not matched to a gene: 12. CDR1 is SQVTM, CDR2 ANQGSEA, per germline. The CDR3 is 14 amino acids. Written as DNA, the CDR3 is TGCAGCGTGCGGGGAGGGGAGGCAGGAGGGGAGCTGTTTTTT. Translated: CSVRGGEAGGELFF.

The V gene is TRBV29-1, the J gene TRBJ2-1; the match to TRBD2 covers 14 bases. Germline V lookup: CDR1 SQVTM, CDR2 ANQGSEA. The CDR3 runs to 17 residues. The J segment lost 8 bases and the V segment lost 6 bases, leaving 15 bases of the junction unmatched. The CDR3 region has the DNA TGCAGCGTATCCGGGACTAGCGGGGGTCAGGGGAAGTATGAGCAGTTCTTC. Its protein is CSVSGTSGGQGKYEQFF.

A few counts support this clone. The V call is TRBV19, the J call TRBJ2-2; the D gene is possibly TRBD1 (6 bases). Germline values: CDR1 LNHDA, CDR2 SQIVND (reference sequence). Trimming shortened V by 7 bases and J by 2 bases, and 17 bases separated the two germline ends. The CDR3 runs to 16 residues. The CDR3 sequence: CASKIGQNLNTGELFF. The DNA for the CDR3 is TGTGCCAGTAAAATTGGACAGAACCTTAACACCGGGGAGCTGTTTTTT.

The chain combines TRBV7-8 with TRBJ2-5; D uncertain. CDR1 SGHVS and CDR2 FQNEAQ come from the germline V gene. V gave up 6 bases and J gave up 8 bases, with 13 bases separating them. The CDR3 sequence is 12 residues long. CDR3 residues: CASSLSSLTQYF. In nucleotides, the CDR3 is TGTGCCAGCAGTTTATCAAGTTTAACCCAGTACTTC.

The chain has TRBV6-1 and TRBJ1-4; 9 bases fit TRBD1. This CDR3 region has 14 residues. The junction had 1 base not matched to a gene; V was cut back by 4 bases and J by 4 bases. Per germline, CDR1 MNHNS and CDR2 SASEGT. The CDR3 sequence is CASSGTGVNEKLFF. CDR3 in DNA: TGTGCCAGCAGTGGGACAGGGGTTAATGAAAAACTGTTTTTT.

The chain couples TRBV11-2 to TRBJ2-2; no definite D call. The V end was cut by 5 bases, the J end by 10 bases, with 14 bases between. This CDR3 is 13 amino acids long. Germline V gene sequence: CDR1 SGHAT, CDR2 FQNNGV. CDR3 nucleotides: TGTGCCAGCAGCCTAGGGTCGCTTGCGGAGCTGTTTTTT. Residues: CASSLGSLAELFF.

The gene calls are TRBV7-6 and TRBJ2-2; 9 positions match TRBD2. Germline loops: CDR1 SGHVS, CDR2 FNYEAQ. Germline trimming cut 8 bases from V and 5 bases from J; bases unmatched to any gene: 6. The CDR3 runs 14 residues. The CDR3 loop reads CASRRGGATGELFF. CDR3 bases: TGTGCCAGCCGGCGCGGGGGGGCGACCGGGGAGCTGTTTTTT.